This T cell receptor beta chain was captured in a study of T cell changes during pregnancy in multiple sclerosis. The assay was immunoSEQ multiplex PCR, and TCRdb's table has in-frame clones only and misses some. The table shows roughly 69,000 clones, with 91% occurring only once. The CDR3 is 13 residues long. The germline V and J ends were trimmed by 5 bases and 4 bases, with 13 bases remaining between them. Germline loops: CDR1 SGHRS, CDR2 YFSETQ. Sequenced here: CD4+ T cells from peripheral blood mononuclear cells, sampled in the third trimester of pregnancy. The V gene is TRBV5-1, the J gene TRBJ2-7; D might be TRBD1 (6 bases). The clonotype was recovered from a female donor in good health, enrolled as a control in a pregnancy study. The CDR3 DNA is TGCGCCAGCAGTCCAGGGGTATGGTACGAGCAGTACTTC. Protein: CASSPGVWYEQYF. The whole variable domain, remainder taken from reference TRBV5-1 and TRBJ2-7, is KAGVTQTPRYLIKTRGQQVTLSCSPISGHRSVSWYQQTPGQGLQFLFEYFSETQRNKGNFPGRFSGRQFSNSRSEMNVSTLELGDSALYLCASSPGVWYEQYFGPGTRLTVT.